The clone carrying this TCR beta chain was found a few times. Antigen unknown. The record originates from a study of blood T cells in healthy people across ages. Study-level points and caveats: Observed TCR beta diversity per million T cells went down as age went up. This fall followed a roughly linear course with age.

Primers used in a second PCR of about 7 to 12 cycles were a sample-barcoded 5' primer and a J-beta primer mix. Every molecule of cDNA carried a tag from a template-switch adaptor with 12 random nucleotides. One entry per CDR3 protein, called by TCRdb with MiXCR from the 5' RACE reads. The sample gives roughly 1.7 million distinct CDR3 sequences, about 31% of which show up once; about 11% is in the top ten. The germline V gene has CDR1 DFQATT and CDR2 SNEGSKA (reference sequence). The CDR3 extends over 16 amino acids. Trimming left V 0 bases short and J 0 bases short, with 12 bases between. They isolated at least 6 million PBMCs from each sample.

V gene TRBV20-1 combines with J gene TRBJ2-1; D might be TRBD1 (5 bases). The sequencing input was blood. This TCR derives from a woman aged 25 to 39 in good health. The CDR3, as DNA: TGCAGTGCTAGAGAAGACAGATTCAGCTCCTACAATGAGCAGTTCTTC. It encodes CSAREDRFSSYNEQFF.